This T cell receptor beta chain was captured in a study of blood T cell repertoires in COVID-19. Across the whole study: COVID-19 samples, acute and convalescent, were from the United States, Italy and Spain.

Before they entered the study, exposed participants had met a COVID-19 case within 2 weeks. V dropped 3 bases and J dropped 0 bases, with 9 bases sitting between them. The CDR3 is made up of 15 amino acids. The germline CDR1 and CDR2 sequences are MDHEN and SYDVKM. As processed by the authors: By means of reference gene primer amplification, nucleated cell counts were estimated. Repertoires were generated with immunoSEQ multiplex PCR, while TCRdb's copy carries only in-frame clones and drops some. Clone size and V and J calls were adopted from that table, with D and trimming inferred from the DNA. The sample lists hundreds of thousands of clones, just under 90% seen once, with around 0.87% in the top ten.

This receptor was identified in a man aged 50 to 60 who had been exposed to COVID-19. The gene calls are TRBV28 and TRBJ1-3; D not certain. The sequencing input was PBMCs or T cells enriched from blood (not recorded which). CDR3 bases: TGTGCCAGCAGTTTGGGGAGGAGCTCTGGAAACACCATATATTTT. It translates to CASSLGRSSGNTIYF.